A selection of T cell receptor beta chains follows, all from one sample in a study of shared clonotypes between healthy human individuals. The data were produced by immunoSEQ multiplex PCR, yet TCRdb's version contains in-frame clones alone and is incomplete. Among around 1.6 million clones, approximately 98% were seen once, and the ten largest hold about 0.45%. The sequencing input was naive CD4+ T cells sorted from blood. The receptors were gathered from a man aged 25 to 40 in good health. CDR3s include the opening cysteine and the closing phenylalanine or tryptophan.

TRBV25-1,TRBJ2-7,CASSDSNHPYEQYF
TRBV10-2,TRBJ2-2,CASSVNSGVGELFF
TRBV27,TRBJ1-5,CASSQGRALQSAQHF
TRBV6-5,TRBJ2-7,CASSYSRGNYEQYF
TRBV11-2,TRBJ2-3,CASSAARIGQGGTQYF
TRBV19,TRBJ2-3,CASRSPGRDSRTDTQYF
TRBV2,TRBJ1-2,CASSSYRGKDGYTF
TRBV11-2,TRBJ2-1,CASTQAGEQFF
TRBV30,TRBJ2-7,CAWSMGPSSYEQYF
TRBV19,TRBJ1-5,CASRPFNRGSNQPQHF
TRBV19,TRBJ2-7,CASRAPGLSSYEQYF
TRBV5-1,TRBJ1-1,CASSRDRVAEAFF
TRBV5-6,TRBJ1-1,CASSFRGPRTNTEAFF
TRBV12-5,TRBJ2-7,CASSHPRGAGEQYF
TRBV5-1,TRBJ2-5,CASSRGTAGYYQETQYF
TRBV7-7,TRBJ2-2,CASSLHGSNTGELFF
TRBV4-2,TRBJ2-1,CASSPPRDQQFF
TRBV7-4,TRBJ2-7,CASSTGETGGFSCEQYF
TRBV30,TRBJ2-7,CAWRWGDEQYF
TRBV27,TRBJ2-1,CASSPPSSYNEQFF
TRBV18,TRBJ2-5,CASSRGPETQYF
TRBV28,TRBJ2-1,CASSSPGLGINEQFF
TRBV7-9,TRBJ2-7,CASSFGLAETSSYEQYF
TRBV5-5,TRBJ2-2,CASSYRTVETGELFF
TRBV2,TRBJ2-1,CASSGRNNEQFF
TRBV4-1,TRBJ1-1,CASSQVQGTNTEAFF
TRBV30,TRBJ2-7,CAWSADRAREQYF
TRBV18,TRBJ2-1,CASSPSSDSYNEQFF
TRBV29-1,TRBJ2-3,CSVEYRGDTQYF
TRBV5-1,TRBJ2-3,CASSLASGPDTQYF
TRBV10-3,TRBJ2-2,CAISVGGGPNTGELFF
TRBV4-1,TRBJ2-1,CASSHKLAEIYNEQFF
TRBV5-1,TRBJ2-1,CASSLVLAGVEQFF
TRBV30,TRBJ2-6,CAWSVGGSGANVLTF
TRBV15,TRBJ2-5,CATSRDTSGSLGWETQYF
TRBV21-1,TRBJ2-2,CASSKLRSRGNGELFF
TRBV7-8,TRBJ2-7,CASSLGLSTAHYEQYF
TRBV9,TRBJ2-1,CASSVDPPAGVFGEQFF
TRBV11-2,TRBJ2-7,CASSLDRYEQYF
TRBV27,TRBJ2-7,CASSLWGGDYEQYF
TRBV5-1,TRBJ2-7,CASSLGLAANYEQYF
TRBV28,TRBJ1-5,CASSLAGRGRAQHF